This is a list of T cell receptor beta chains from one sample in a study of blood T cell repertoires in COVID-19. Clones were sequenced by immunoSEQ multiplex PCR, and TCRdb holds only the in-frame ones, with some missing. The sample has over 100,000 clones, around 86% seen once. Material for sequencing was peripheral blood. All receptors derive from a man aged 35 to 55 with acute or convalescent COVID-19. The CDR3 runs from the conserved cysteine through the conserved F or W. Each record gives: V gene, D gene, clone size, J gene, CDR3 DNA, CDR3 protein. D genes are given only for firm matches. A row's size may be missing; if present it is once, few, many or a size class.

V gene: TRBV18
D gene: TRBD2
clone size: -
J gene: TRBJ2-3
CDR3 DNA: TGTGCCAGCTCAGCCACTAGCGGGGGGATTAGCACAGATACGCAGTATTTT
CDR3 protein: CASSATSGGISTDTQYF

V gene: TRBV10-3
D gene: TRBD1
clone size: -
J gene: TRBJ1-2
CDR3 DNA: TGTGCCATCAGGCCTGGAGACAGGGGGGGATATGGCTACACCTTC
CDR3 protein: CAIRPGDRGGYGYTF

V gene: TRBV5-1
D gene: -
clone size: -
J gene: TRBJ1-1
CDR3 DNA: TGCGCCAGCAGTTTGGGCGGGAACACTGAAGCTTTCTTT
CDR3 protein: CASSLGGNTEAFF

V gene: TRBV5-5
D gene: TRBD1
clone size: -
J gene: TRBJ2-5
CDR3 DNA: TGTGCCAGCAGCTTGGCCAGACAGGGGGGTATAGAGACCCAGTACTTC
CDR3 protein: CASSLARQGGIETQYF

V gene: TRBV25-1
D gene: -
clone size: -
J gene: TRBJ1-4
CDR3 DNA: TGTGCCAGCAGTGATAGGGCCTCGGAGGGGCGCGGGGAAAAACTGTTTTTT
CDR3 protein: CASSDRASEGRGEKLFF

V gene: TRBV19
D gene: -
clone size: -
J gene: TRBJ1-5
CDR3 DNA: TGTGCCAGTAGTCCCGGGGTCGGCAATCAGCCCCAGCATTTT
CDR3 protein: CASSPGVGNQPQHF

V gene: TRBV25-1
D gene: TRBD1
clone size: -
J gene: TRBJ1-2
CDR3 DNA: TGTGCCAGCAGTGAATCCCAGGGGGCCATGAACTATGGCTACACCTTC
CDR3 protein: CASSESQGAMNYGYTF

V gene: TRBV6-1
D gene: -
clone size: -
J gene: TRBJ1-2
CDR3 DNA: TGTGCCAGCAGTGAAGCGCTTCGGGGTGGCTATGGCTACACCTTC
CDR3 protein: CASSEALRGGYGYTF

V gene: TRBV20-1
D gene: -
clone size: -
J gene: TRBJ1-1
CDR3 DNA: TGCAGTGCTGGGCGGGGCACTGAAGCTTTCTTT
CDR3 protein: CSAGRGTEAFF

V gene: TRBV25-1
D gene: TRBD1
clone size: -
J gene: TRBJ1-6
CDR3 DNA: TGTGCCAGCAGAGTTGACAGGGCCAATTCACCCCTCCACTTT
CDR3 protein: CASRVDRANSPLHF

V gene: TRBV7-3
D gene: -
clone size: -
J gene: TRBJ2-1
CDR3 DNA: TGTGCCAGCAGCTTAAACAGAGACAATGAGCAGTTCTTC
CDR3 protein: CASSLNRDNEQFF

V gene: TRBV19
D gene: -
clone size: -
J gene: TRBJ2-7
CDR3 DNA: TGTGCCAGTAGTATCTCGGGAACCTACGAGCAGTACTTC
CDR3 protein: CASSISGTYEQYF

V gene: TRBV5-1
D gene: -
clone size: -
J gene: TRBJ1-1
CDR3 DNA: TGCGCCAGCGGGGAGACCGGGAACACTGAAGCTTTCTTT
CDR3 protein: CASGETGNTEAFF

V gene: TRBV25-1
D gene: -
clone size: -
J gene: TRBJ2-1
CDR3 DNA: TGTGCCAGCAGTGACCCTGTACGAGGGAATGAGCAGTTCTTC
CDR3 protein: CASSDPVRGNEQFF

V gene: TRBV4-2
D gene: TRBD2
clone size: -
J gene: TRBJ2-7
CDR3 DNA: TGTGCCAGCAGCCAGGAAGCGGGAAACTACTACGAGCAGTACTTC
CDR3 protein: CASSQEAGNYYEQYF

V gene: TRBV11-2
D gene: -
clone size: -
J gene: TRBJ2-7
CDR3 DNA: TGTGCCAGCAGCCCGCCGACATTTTCCTACGAGCAGTACTTC
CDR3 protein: CASSPPTFSYEQYF

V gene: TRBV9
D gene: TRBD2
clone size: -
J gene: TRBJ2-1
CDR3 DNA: TGTGCCAGCAGCCGTTTAGCGGGGGGGTACAATGAGCAGTTCTTC
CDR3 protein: CASSRLAGGYNEQFF

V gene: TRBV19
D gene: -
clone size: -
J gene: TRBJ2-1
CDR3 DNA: TGTGCCAGTAGTATAGGCGGGGACAATGAGCAGTTCTTC
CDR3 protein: CASSIGGDNEQFF

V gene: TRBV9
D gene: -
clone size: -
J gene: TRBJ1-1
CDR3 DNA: TGTGCCAGCAGTCGTGACAGGATGGGCACTGAAGCTTTCTTT
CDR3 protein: CASSRDRMGTEAFF

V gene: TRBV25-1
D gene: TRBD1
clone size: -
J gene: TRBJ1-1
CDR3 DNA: TGTGCCAGCAGTGTATCGCGGGACAGGGGGCAGGCTTTCTTT
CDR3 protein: CASSVSRDRGQAFF

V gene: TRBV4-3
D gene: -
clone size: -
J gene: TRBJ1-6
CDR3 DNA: TGCGCCAGCAGCCAAGATCCAGTTGGGTGGAGCTCACCCCTCCACTTT
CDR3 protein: CASSQDPVGWSSPLHF

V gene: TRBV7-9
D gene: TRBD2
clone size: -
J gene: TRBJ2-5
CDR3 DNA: TGTGCCAGCAGCTTAGGGGTAGCGGGAGGGCCTGGTGAGACCCAGTACTTC
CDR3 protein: CASSLGVAGGPGETQYF

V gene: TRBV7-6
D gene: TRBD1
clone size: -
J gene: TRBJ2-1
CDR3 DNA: TGTGCCAGCAGCTCGACCGGGACAGCGACAAATGAGCAGTTCTTC
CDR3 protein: CASSSTGTATNEQFF

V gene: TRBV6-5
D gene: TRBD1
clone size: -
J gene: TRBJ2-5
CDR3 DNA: TGTGCCAGCAGCTTGGGACAGGACGTGGGCGTGGCCCAGTACTTC
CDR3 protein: CASSLGQDVGVAQYF

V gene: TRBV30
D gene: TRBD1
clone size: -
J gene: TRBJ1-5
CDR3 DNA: TGTGCCTGGAGTCTGACAGGGGAGAATCAGCCCCAGCATTTT
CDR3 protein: CAWSLTGENQPQHF

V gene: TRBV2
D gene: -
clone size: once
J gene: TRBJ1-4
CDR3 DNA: TGTGCCAGCTGCAACTATGAAAAACTGTTTTTT
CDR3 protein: CASCNYEKLFF

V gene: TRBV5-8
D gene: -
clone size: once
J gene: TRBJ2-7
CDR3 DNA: TGTGCCAGCAGCTTTAACTACGAGCAGTACTTC
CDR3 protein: CASSFNYEQYF

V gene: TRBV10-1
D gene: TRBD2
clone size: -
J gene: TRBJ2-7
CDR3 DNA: TGCGCCAGCAGTCTGACTAGCGGGGGGGCCCCCCACGAGCAGTACTTC
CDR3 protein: CASSLTSGGAPHEQYF

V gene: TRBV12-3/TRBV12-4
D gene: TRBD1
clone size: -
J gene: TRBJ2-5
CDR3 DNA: TGTGCCAGCAGTATGGACAGGAAGACCCAGTACTTC
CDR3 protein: CASSMDRKTQYF

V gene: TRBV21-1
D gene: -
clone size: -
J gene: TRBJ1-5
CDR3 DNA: TGTGCCAGCAACTCGGACAGGGGGGGTAGCAATCAGCCCCAGCATTTT
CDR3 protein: CASNSDRGGSNQPQHF

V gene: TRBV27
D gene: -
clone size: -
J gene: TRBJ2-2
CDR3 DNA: TGTGCCAGCAGGTTAGGAGGGAATGCCGGGGAGCTGTTTTTT
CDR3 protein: CASRLGGNAGELFF

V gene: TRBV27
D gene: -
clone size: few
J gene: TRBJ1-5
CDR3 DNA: TGTGCCAGCAGTGCCCTTCGGGGCAATCAGCCCCAGCATTTT
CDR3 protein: CASSALRGNQPQHF

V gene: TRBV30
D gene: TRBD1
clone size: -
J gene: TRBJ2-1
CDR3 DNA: TGTGCCTGGAGTGTAGACAGGGTCAATGAGCAGTTCTTC
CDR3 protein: CAWSVDRVNEQFF

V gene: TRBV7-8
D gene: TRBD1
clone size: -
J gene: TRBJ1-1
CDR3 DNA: TGTGCCAGCAGCCGAGGACAGGGTTCAACTGAAGCTTTCTTT
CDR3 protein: CASSRGQGSTEAFF

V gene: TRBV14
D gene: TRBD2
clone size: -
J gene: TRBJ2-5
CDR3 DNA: TGTGCCAGCAGCCCCAGGAGAAGCGGGAGGGAGACCCAGTACTTC
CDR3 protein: CASSPRRSGRETQYF

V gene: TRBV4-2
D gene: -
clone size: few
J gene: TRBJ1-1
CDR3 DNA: TGTGCCAGCAGCGGAACCCCCGAGGACACTGAAGCTTTCTTT
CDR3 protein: CASSGTPEDTEAFF

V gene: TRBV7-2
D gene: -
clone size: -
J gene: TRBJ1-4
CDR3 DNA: TGTGCCAGCAGCTTATCCGGGGTGGAAAAACTGTTTTTT
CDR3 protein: CASSLSGVEKLFF

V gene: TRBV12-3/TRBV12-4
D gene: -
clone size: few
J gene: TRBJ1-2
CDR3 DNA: TGTGCCAGCAGTGTTAATCTGGGAGCCAGCTACACCTTC
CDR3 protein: CASSVNLGASYTF

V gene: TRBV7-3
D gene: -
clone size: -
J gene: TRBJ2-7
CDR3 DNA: TGTGCCAGCAGCTCTCCCGGGGGTTTGAAGCAGTACTTC
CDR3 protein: CASSSPGGLKQYF

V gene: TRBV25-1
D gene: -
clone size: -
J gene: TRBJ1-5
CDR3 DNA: TGTGCCAGCAGTGAATCGGGGAACAATCAGCCCCAGCATTTT
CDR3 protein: CASSESGNNQPQHF

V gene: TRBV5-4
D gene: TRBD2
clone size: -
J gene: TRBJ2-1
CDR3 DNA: TGTGCCAGCAGCCCAGTTCGGGGGGGACTCAATGAGCAGTTCTTC
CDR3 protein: CASSPVRGGLNEQFF

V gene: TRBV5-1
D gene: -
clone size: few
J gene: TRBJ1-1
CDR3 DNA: TGCGCCAGCAGCTTGGGAGGTGGTGGCACTGAAGCTTTCTTT
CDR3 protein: CASSLGGGGTEAFF

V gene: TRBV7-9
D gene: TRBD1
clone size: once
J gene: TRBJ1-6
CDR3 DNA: TGTGCCAGCAGCTTAGGGGCCGGGACAGGGGCTTCACCCCTCCACTTT
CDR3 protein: CASSLGAGTGASPLHF

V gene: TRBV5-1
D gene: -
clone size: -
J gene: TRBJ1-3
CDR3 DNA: TGCGCCAGCAGCTTACAGGGTACTGGAAACACCATATATTTT
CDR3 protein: CASSLQGTGNTIYF

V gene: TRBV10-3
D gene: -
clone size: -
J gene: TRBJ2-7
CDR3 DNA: TGTGCCACCTGGGACACCTACGAGCAGTACTTC
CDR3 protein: CATWDTYEQYF

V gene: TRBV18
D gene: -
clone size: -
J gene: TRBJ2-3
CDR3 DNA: TGTGCCAGCTCACCACGGACAGTTGGTATAGATACGCAGTATTTT
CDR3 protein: CASSPRTVGIDTQYF

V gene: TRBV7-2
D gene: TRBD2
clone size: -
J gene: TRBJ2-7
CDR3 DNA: TGTGCCAGCAGCTTAAGGGGTAGCGGGCCGTACGAGCAGTACTTC
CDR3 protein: CASSLRGSGPYEQYF

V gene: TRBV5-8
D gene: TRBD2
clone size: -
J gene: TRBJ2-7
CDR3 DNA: TGTGCCAGCAGCCTAATACTAGCGCCCTACGAGCAGTACTTC
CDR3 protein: CASSLILAPYEQYF

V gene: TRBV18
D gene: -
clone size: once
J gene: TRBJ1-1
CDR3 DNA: TGTGCCAGCTCGTCCGAGGGGGACACTGAAGCTTTCTTT
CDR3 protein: CASSSEGDTEAFF

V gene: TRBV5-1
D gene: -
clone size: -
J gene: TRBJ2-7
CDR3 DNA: TGCGCCAGCAGCTTGGCCTCAGGGGCGGACGAGCAGTACTTC
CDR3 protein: CASSLASGADEQYF

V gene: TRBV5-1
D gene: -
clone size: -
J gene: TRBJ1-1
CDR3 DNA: TGCGCCAGCAGCAGACAGGCGACGAACACTGAAGCTTTCTTT
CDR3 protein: CASSRQATNTEAFF